The sequence of this TCR beta chain was determined in a study of T cells after posttransplantation cyclophosphamide. Study outcomes and limitations: Recipient CMV seropositivity and CMV reactivation strongly tracked TRB clonality. TRB overlap between skin or GI tissue T cells and blood was limited. Later blood repertoires were often dominated by clones from the donor CD8+ memory compartment.

Comment on this clone: Its specificity is not known.

Germline values: CDR1 LNHDA, CDR2 SQIVND (reference sequence). The CDR3 is made up of 15 amino acids. The V end lost 6 bases, the J end lost 1 base, and 12 bases lay between the germline ends. Clones were sequenced by immunoSEQ multiplex PCR, and TCRdb holds only the in-frame ones, with some missing. This table holds 50,000 to 65,000 clones, 70% to 90% found once. V gene TRBV19 combines with J gene TRBJ1-4; D is ambiguous. The receptor was derived from a man aged 25 to 40 with a blood cancer, CMV-positive, and with a related stem cell donor. Sequencing was done on a sample of PBMCs. The CDR3 sequence is CASRFVFRTNEKLFF. The CDR3 nucleotides read TGTGCCAGTAGGTTCGTGTTCAGAACTAATGAAAAACTGTTTTTT.